This note documents a single TCR beta chain sequence. The antigen is not known. Here immunoSEQ multiplex PCR was the method, and the copy in TCRdb shows in-frame clones only, minus some. The data hold 80,000 to 100,000 clones, with 85% to 95% observed a single time. This record belongs to a study of graft-versus-host responses after intestinal transplantation. Study background: Recipients were given multivisceral, liver-intestinal, or isolated intestinal transplants. The study, taken as a whole, reports: The study associated peak circulating GvH clone levels with early post-transplant HvG declines.

Trimming took 2 bases from V and 2 from J; bases not matched to a gene: 6. Per the germline V gene, CDR1 is SQVTM and CDR2 is ANQGSEA. The CDR3 spans 14 residues. V usage is TRBV29-1 and J usage is TRBJ2-7, with 7 bases fitting TRBD1. The sample consisted of unstimulated CD8+ T cells sorted from spleen or lymph node cells, taken before transplant. The source is a human donor who was the organ donor for an intestinal transplant. CDR3 residues: CSVEWTGAPYEQYF. CDR3 in DNA: TGCAGCGTTGAATGGACAGGCGCTCCCTACGAGCAGTACTTC.